The 19 T cell receptor beta chains presented below share a single source sample, sequenced in a study of blood T cell repertoires in COVID-19. Repertoires were generated with immunoSEQ multiplex PCR, while TCRdb's copy carries only in-frame clones and drops some. The profile covers more than 90,000 clones, with around 87% appearing a single time and 11% taken by the ten largest. Sequenced sample: peripheral blood. The receptors come from a woman in her twenties or thirties with acute or convalescent COVID-19.

The CDR3 sequence is CASSLDRRNTEAFF. The CDR3 bases are TGTGCCAGCAGTTTAGACAGGAGGAACACTGAAGCTTTCTTT. V gene TRBV28 combines with J gene TRBJ1-1; D is perhaps TRBD1 (6 bases). Looked up from germline, CDR1 is MDHEN and CDR2 is SYDVKM. The V and J ends lost 2 bases and 1 base respectively, with 8 bases between them. CDR3 length: 14 amino acids.

The J gene is TRBJ1-4, the V gene TRBV19, with D possibly being TRBD1 (6 bases). The germline V gene encodes CDR1 LNHDA and CDR2 SQIVND (reference sequence). Between the trimmed V and J ends, which lost 4 bases and 8 bases, there was a span of 8 bases. The CDR3 sequence is 12 residues long. The CDR3 sequence: CASSTGTEKLFF. In DNA form, the CDR3 reads TGTGCCAGTAGTACGGGGACAGAAAAACTGTTTTTT.

J is TRBJ1-2 and V is TRBV15; D is possibly TRBD1 (6 bases). Germline V gene sequence: CDR1 LNHNV, CDR2 YYDKDF (reference sequence). This CDR3 contains 19 residues. Trimming took 0 bases from V and 5 from J, leaving 25 bases between them. CDR3 DNA: TGTGCCACCAGCAGAGATTGGGCCGAGGGAAGATCAGGGGAATATGGCTACACCTTC. Translation: CATSRDWAEGRSGEYGYTF.

The V gene is TRBV5-1, the J gene TRBJ2-1; TRBD2 is a possible D gene (6 bases). In germline, CDR1 is SGHRS, CDR2 YFSETQ. V gave up 2 bases and J gave up 2 bases, with 11 bases separating them. The CDR3 spans 15 residues. CDR3: CASSLPGLAYNEQFF. CDR3 nucleotide sequence: TGCGCCAGCAGCTTACCGGGACTCGCCTACAATGAGCAGTTCTTC.

This sequence joins TRBV10-3 and TRBJ1-5; 10 nucleotides align to TRBD1. CDR1 is ENHRY, CDR2 SYGVKD, per germline. Trimming cost V 8 bases and J 5 bases; bases outside gene matches: 3. This CDR3 contains 13 residues. The CDR3 loop reads CAIGTGDDQPQHF. The CDR3 region has the DNA TGTGCCATCGGGACAGGGGACGATCAGCCCCAGCATTTT.

This clone appeared many times. The chain uses TRBV9 and TRBJ2-7; 10 bases agree with TRBD1. This CDR3 contains 15 residues. V lost 4 bases and J lost 3; bases outside the gene matches: 7. Germline-derived CDR1 and CDR2 are SGDLS and YYNGEE. CDR3 sequence reads: CASSPPGTGDYEQYF. The CDR3 DNA sequence: TGTGCCAGCAGCCCCCCCGGGACAGGGGACTACGAGCAGTACTTC.

The rearrangement links TRBV11-2 to TRBJ1-2; D is perhaps TRBD1 (6 bases). The V end lost 3 bases, the J end lost 2 bases, and 22 bases lay between the germline ends. The CDR3 has 18 amino acids. Germline V gene lookup returns CDR1 SGHAT and CDR2 FQNNGV. CDR3 in DNA: TGTGCCAGCAGCTTCCTACGGGGGGGCGCCCCAACAAACTATGGCTACACCTTC. Encoded protein: CASSFLRGGAPTNYGYTF.

The rearrangement joins TRBV7-3 to TRBJ1-5; D gene uncertain. The CDR3 is 13 amino acids. In germline, CDR1 is SGHTA, CDR2 FQGTGA. The germline V and J ends were trimmed by 4 bases and 6 bases, with 10 bases remaining between them. The CDR3 region has the DNA TGTGCCAGCAGCTCGGGAAGAGGTCAGCCCCAGCATTTT. Encoded protein: CASSSGRGQPQHF.

The chain couples TRBV18 to TRBJ2-1; weak D call: TRBD1 (5 bases). Trimming cost V 3 bases and J 8 bases, with 11 bases left between them. The CDR3 is 13 amino acids. CDR1 KGHSH and CDR2 LQKENI come from the germline V gene. The CDR3 nucleotides read TGTGCCAGCTCACCTTCCCAGGGCGATGAGCAGTTCTTC. It translates to CASSPSQGDEQFF.

V usage is TRBV10-2 and J usage is TRBJ1-6, with 7 bases fitting TRBD1. CDR3 length: 15 residues. Trimming took 7 bases from V and 6 from J; bases not matched to a gene: 9. From germline, CDR1 is WSHSY and CDR2 SAAADI. The CDR3 nucleotides are TGCGCCAGCAACCCAACCGGGGACAGTAATTCACCCCTCCACTTT. Amino acids: CASNPTGDSNSPLHF.

The rearrangement joins TRBV3-1 (or the pseudogene TRBV3-2) to TRBJ1-1; 8 bases agree with TRBD1. V lost 1 base to trimming and J lost 7 bases; unmatched junction nucleotides: 8. The germline V gene has CDR1 LGHDT and CDR2 YNNKEL (reference sequence). CDR3 length equals 15 residues. CDR3 loop: CASSQARMTGDEAFF. The CDR3 DNA is TGTGCCAGCAGCCAAGCTAGAATGACAGGGGATGAAGCTTTCTTT.

This clone came up once. This chain links TRBV19 with TRBJ2-2, with D tentatively TRBD1 (5 bases). V lost 5 bases to trimming and J lost 7 bases, with 14 bases between them. CDR1 LNHDA and CDR2 SQIVND come from the germline V gene (reference sequence). The CDR3 has 14 amino acids. DNA for the CDR3: TGTGCCAGTAGTCAAAGGGGTCGGGTCGGGGAGCTGTTTTTT. Its translation: CASSQRGRVGELFF.

The chain has TRBV10-3 and TRBJ1-2; 7 bases are shared with TRBD1. The CDR3 consists of 12 residues. The V gene's germline CDR1 is ENHRY and CDR2 SYGVKD. After removal of 1 base from V and 14 bases from J, the junction contained 7 bases not matched to a gene. The CDR3 bases are TGTGCCATCAGTGAGTGGGACAGCGAACTAACCTTC. Translation gives CAISEWDSELTF.

The chain is built from TRBV9 and TRBJ1-6, with 12 bases that match TRBD1. CDR3 length: 16 amino acids. Germline-derived CDR1 and CDR2 are SGDLS and YYNGEE. V shed 2 bases and J 10 bases; nucleotides not matched to a gene: 7. The CDR3 DNA follows: TGTGCCAGCAGCGTGACGAGGGACAGGGGGCAATCACCCCTCCACTTT. This codes for CASSVTRDRGQSPLHF.

The sample holds one count of this clone. The V call is TRBV7-3, the J call TRBJ2-1; tentatively, D is TRBD1 (6 bases). Trimming removed 0 bases at V and 7 bases at J, with 25 bases between. Germline CDR1 SGHTA, CDR2 FQGTGA. The CDR3 runs 19 residues. The CDR3 sequence is CASSLTSPSQGEGENEQFF. For the CDR3, the DNA is TGTGCCAGCAGCTTAACCAGCCCCTCACAGGGTGAAGGAGAGAATGAGCAGTTCTTC.

This chain uses TRBV7-9 with TRBJ1-5, with 9 nucleotides matching TRBD1. The CDR3 has 16 amino acids. Germline lookup yields CDR1 SEHNR and CDR2 FQNEAQ (reference sequence). V shed 5 bases, J shed 1 base, and the junction held 6 bases outside the gene matches. The CDR3 nucleotides are TGTGCCAGCAGCCGGGACAGGGCGGGAAGCAATCAGCCCCAGCATTTT. Translation gives CASSRDRAGSNQPQHF.

The V gene is TRBV9, the J gene TRBJ1-2; TRBD1 matches at 8 bases. The junction had 16 bases not matched to a gene; V was cut back by 3 bases and J by 3 bases. CDR3 length equals 18 residues. The V gene's germline CDR1 is SGDLS and CDR2 YYNGEE. The CDR3 spells CASSASGTGSSFYYGYTF. In DNA, the CDR3 is TGTGCCAGCAGCGCTTCCGGGACAGGCTCATCATTTTACTATGGCTACACCTTC.

This clone was seen repeatedly, ten times or more. V and J are TRBV2 and TRBJ1-4; D unclear. CDR3 length: 16 amino acids. Trimming pared 9 bases from V and 4 bases from J, leaving 21 bases between. The germline V gene has CDR1 SNHLY and CDR2 FYNNEI. For the CDR3, the DNA is TGTGCCAGTGCCATACCTCCCGGGTCAGATAATGAAAAACTGTTTTTT. This translates into CASAIPPGSDNEKLFF.

V and J are TRBV30 and TRBJ2-2, with 9 bases identical to TRBD1. The germline V gene has CDR1 GTSNPN and CDR2 SVGIG (reference sequence). The CDR3 runs to 16 residues. Trimming at V came to 1 base and at J to 5 bases, leaving 8 bases not matched to a gene. The CDR3, as DNA: TGTGCCTGGAGTGCGTCCGGGACAGGGTGGACCGGGGAGCTGTTTTTT. It yields the protein CAWSASGTGWTGELFF.